One and the same sample provided the 26 T cell receptor beta chains below, sequenced in a study of T-cell reconstitution after alpha-beta-depleted transplantation in children. For TCRbeta, the library was prepared with unique molecular identifiers. TCRdb re-called the PCR reads with MiXCR, one entry per CDR3 protein. The sample lists more than 450,000 distinct CDR3 sequences; approximately 20% were seen once. Material: PBMCs from the stem cell graft donor, obtained from the stem cell graft. The source is a human donor who donated a stem cell graft to a child with acute lymphoblastic leukemia.

This clonotype was detected ten times or more. The rearrangement links TRBV5-1 to TRBJ1-1; unclear D gene. The CDR3 contains 14 residues. The germline CDR1 and CDR2 sequences are SGHRS and YFSETQ. Trimming took 0 bases from V and 2 from J, leaving 8 bases between them. CDR3 DNA sequence: TGCGCCAGCAGCTTGGCCCCGGCAAACACTGAAGCTTTCTTT. Translated: CASSLAPANTEAFF.

The chain carries TRBV15 and TRBJ2-2, with D unresolved. The CDR3 sequence is 12 residues long. Trimming removed 5 bases at V and 6 bases at J, with 7 bases between. The V gene's germline CDR1 is LNHNV and CDR2 YYDKDF (reference sequence). The CDR3, as DNA: TGTGCCACCAGCCCCCCCCCCGGGGAGCTGTTTTTT. Its translation: CATSPPPGELFF. The whole variable domain, remainder taken from reference TRBV15 and TRBJ2-2, is DAMVIQNPRYQVTQFGKPVTLSCSQTLNHNVMYWYQQKSSQAPKLLFHYYDKDFNNEADTPDNFQSRRPNTSFCFLDIRSPGLGDTAMYLCATSPPPGELFFGEGSRLTVL.

This clonotype was seen a few times. V gene TRBV5-1 combines with J gene TRBJ2-1; D may be TRBD1 (6 bases). The CDR3 extends over 14 amino acids. CDR1 is SGHRS, CDR2 YFSETQ, per germline. V lost 0 bases and J lost 5, with 9 bases in between. The DNA of the CDR3 is TGCGCCAGCAGCTTGGACAGACAGGACAATGAGCAGTTCTTC. Encoded protein: CASSLDRQDNEQFF.

V usage is TRBV5-6 and J usage is TRBJ2-1; 9 bases align to TRBD1. Germline CDR1 SGHDT, CDR2 YYEEEE. J gave up 4 bases and V 0 bases, and 5 bases lay outside the gene matches. The CDR3 length is 16 residues. The CDR3 coding sequence is TGTGCCAGCAGCTTGGATACAGGGGGCTATTACAATGAGCAGTTCTTC. Amino acids: CASSLDTGGYYNEQFF.

The J gene is TRBJ1-5, the V gene TRBV20-1; 8 bases map to TRBD1. J was trimmed by 2 bases and V by 2 bases; bases with no gene match: 2. The V gene's germline CDR1 is DFQATT and CDR2 SNEGSKA (reference sequence). The CDR3 length is 14 residues. CDR3 DNA sequence: TGCAGTGCTAGACAGGACAGGGGCAATCAGCCCCAGCATTTT. Translation gives CSARQDRGNQPQHF.

This clonotype came up many times. The CDR3 bases are TGCGCCAGCGGCAGGGCGGAGGCTAACTATGGCTACACCTTC. Amino acid sequence: CASGRAEANYGYTF. This rearrangement joins TRBV5-1 to TRBJ1-2; TRBD1 might be the D (5 bases). Looked up from germline, CDR1 is SGHRS and CDR2 is YFSETQ. The V gene lost 7 bases and the J gene lost 0 bases, with 13 bases spanning the gap. The CDR3 runs 14 residues.

This clonotype turned up a few times. This rearrangement joins TRBV9 to TRBJ2-1, with TRBD2 as a possible D gene (5 bases). Trimming stripped 0 bases from V and 9 bases from J, with 19 bases between. The CDR3 covers 16 residues. CDR1 is SGDLS, CDR2 YYNGEE, per germline. The CDR3 spells CASSVDARTSFGEQFF. The CDR3 nucleotides are TGTGCCAGCAGCGTAGACGCCAGAACTAGTTTCGGTGAGCAGTTCTTC.

This rearrangement joins TRBV5-6 to TRBJ2-2, with TRBD2 identical over 16 bases. V lost 7 bases and J lost 3; bases outside the gene matches: 6. This CDR3 spans 17 amino acids. Germline V lookup: CDR1 SGHDT, CDR2 YYEEEE. This CDR3 reads CASSGLAGGPYTGELFF. CDR3 coding DNA: TGTGCCAGCTCGGGACTAGCGGGAGGGCCGTACACCGGGGAGCTGTTTTTT.

This clonotype was observed a few times. The V call is TRBV5-1, the J call TRBJ2-1, with D unclear. The germline V gene encodes CDR1 SGHRS and CDR2 YFSETQ. The germline V and J ends were trimmed by 3 bases and 4 bases, with 26 bases remaining between them. The CDR3 runs to 19 residues. The CDR3 coding sequence is TGCGCCAGCAGCTCCCCGCCCCGGCAACGTGGCGCCATATACAATGAGCAGTTCTTC. This gives the protein CASSSPPRQRGAIYNEQFF.

The V and J genes are TRBV4-1 and TRBJ2-5; no firm D call. Germline lookup yields CDR1 MGHRA and CDR2 YSYEKL. CDR3 size: 14 residues. Trimming stripped 3 bases from V and 4 bases from J, with 12 bases between. Here the CDR3 DNA reads TGCGCCAGCAGCCATCCCGCGAGGAGAGAGACCCAGTACTTC. Amino acids: CASSHPARRETQYF.

This chain connects TRBV27 to TRBJ1-5; D remains unclear. V shed 0 bases and J shed 4 bases, with 10 bases lying between them. The CDR3 runs 15 residues. Germline V gene sequence: CDR1 MNHEY, CDR2 SMNVEV (reference sequence). CDR3 residues: CASSLSAVLNQPQHF. The CDR3 region has the DNA TGTGCCAGCAGTTTATCGGCGGTACTAAATCAGCCCCAGCATTTT.

The chain combines TRBV12-3 or TRBV12-4 with TRBJ2-1, with D uncertain. The germline V and J ends were trimmed by 6 bases and 0 bases, with 12 bases remaining between them. The CDR3 extends over 15 amino acids. CDR3 protein: CASSASASSYNEQFF. CDR3 sequence (DNA): TGTGCCAGCAGCGCCAGCGCGAGCTCCTACAATGAGCAGTTCTTC.

The CDR3 reads CASSQVQEGDIQYF. CDR3 DNA sequence: TGCGCCAGCAGCCAAGTCCAAGAGGGGGACATTCAGTACTTC. The chain recombines TRBV4-1 with TRBJ2-4, with D possibly being TRBD1 (6 bases). From germline, CDR1 is MGHRA and CDR2 YSYEKL. V gave up 1 base and J gave up 8 bases, with 12 bases separating them. This CDR3 is built from 14 residues.

This clonotype appeared a few times. J is TRBJ2-3 and V is TRBV19; 7 bases align to TRBD2. Germline CDR1 and CDR2: LNHDA and SQIVND (reference sequence). J lost 4 bases, V lost 7 bases, and 17 bases had no gene match. The CDR3 is made up of 17 amino acids. The CDR3 DNA reads as TGTGCCAGTATGAGATCGGGCGGGAGTGGTGGTGCAGATACGCAGTATTTT. It yields the protein CASMRSGGSGGADTQYF.

The chain recombines TRBV4-2 with TRBJ2-7, with a weak D call TRBD2 (6 bases). This CDR3 has 14 residues. V dropped 1 base and J dropped 6 bases, with 13 bases sitting between them. The V gene's germline CDR1 is LGHNA and CDR2 YNFKEQ. CDR3 protein: CASSQAGDGFEQYF. The CDR3 bases are TGTGCCAGCAGCCAAGCGGGAGATGGTTTCGAGCAGTACTTC.

The rearrangement uses TRBV5-1 and TRBJ2-2; 7 bases match TRBD2. Per the germline V gene, CDR1 is SGHRS and CDR2 is YFSETQ. V trimming: 1 base; J trimming: 1 base; junction bases outside the gene matches: 4. The CDR3 runs to 16 residues. CDR3 in amino acids: CASSLFLAENTGELFF. The CDR3 DNA is TGCGCCAGCAGCTTGTTCCTAGCGGAGAACACCGGGGAGCTGTTTTTT.

This rearrangement joins TRBV20-1 to TRBJ2-1; TRBD2 agrees at 14 bases. V shed 5 bases and J 0 bases; nucleotides not matched to a gene: 6. CDR1 and CDR2 from the germline V gene are DFQATT and SNEGSKA (reference sequence). The CDR3 contains 17 residues. The CDR3 bases are TGCAGTGCTCCCGGGACTAGCGGGAGTGCCTCCTACAATGAGCAGTTCTTC. Residues: CSAPGTSGSASYNEQFF.

V gene TRBV29-1 combines with J gene TRBJ1-2; TRBD1 might be the D (5 bases). With 0 bases removed from V and 5 bases from J, the gap between germline ends came to 13 bases. CDR1 and CDR2 (germline): SQVTM, ANQGSEA. The CDR3 contains 14 residues. In nucleotides, the CDR3 is TGCAGCGTTGAAGATGCGGGCAGGGAGTATGGCTACACCTTC. Residues: CSVEDAGREYGYTF. The entire variable domain, with the rest obtained from reference TRBV29-1 and TRBJ1-2, is as follows: SAVISQKPSRDICQRGTSLTIQCQVDSQVTMMFWYRQQPGQSLTLIATANQGSEATYESGFVIDKFPISRPNLTFSTLTVSNMSPEDSSIYLCSVEDAGREYGYTFGSGTRLTVV.

This clonotype was counted between two and nine times. The J gene is TRBJ1-2, the V gene TRBV6-5, with a possible D match to TRBD1 (5 bases). Germline V gene lookup returns CDR1 MNHEY and CDR2 SVGAGI. This CDR3 spans 16 amino acids. Trimming shortened V by 2 bases and J by 0 bases, and 13 bases separated the two germline ends. CDR3 protein: CASSYRKGNTNYGYTF. CDR3 nucleotide sequence: TGTGCCAGCAGTTACCGTAAGGGGAATACTAACTATGGCTACACCTTC.

The gene calls are TRBV5-1 and TRBJ1-1; D unclear. CDR3 length equals 14 residues. The germline gives CDR1 SGHRS, CDR2 YFSETQ. The V end lost 4 bases, the J end lost 6 bases, and 16 bases lay between the germline ends. The DNA of the CDR3 is TGCGCCAGCAGCCTCTTGGGCGCCGGGTCTGAAGCTTTCTTT. Encoded protein: CASSLLGAGSEAFF.

The rearrangement links TRBV11-2 to TRBJ2-1; no clear D gene. Germline CDR1 and CDR2: SGHAT and FQNNGV. Trimming pared 0 bases from V and 7 bases from J, leaving 13 bases between. The CDR3 is 15 amino acids. CDR3 bases: TGTGCCAGCAGCTTAGAACCGGGTTCGGGTAATGAGCAGTTCTTC. Protein sequence: CASSLEPGSGNEQFF.

This clonotype came up a few times. The chain is built from TRBV27 and TRBJ2-7, with 7 positions matching TRBD1. Trimming took 5 bases from V and 2 from J; bases not matched to a gene: 6. Germline V gene data show CDR1 as MNHEY and CDR2 as SMNVEV (reference sequence). The CDR3 is 14 residues long. As DNA, the CDR3 is TGTGCCAGCAGTCCCCGACAGGGAACCTACGAGCAGTACTTC. It yields the protein CASSPRQGTYEQYF.

As DNA, the CDR3 is TGTGCCAGCAGTGGTCCGGGACCAAAAAGCAACACCATATATTTT. Its translation is CASSGPGPKSNTIYF. V gene TRBV6-1 combines with J gene TRBJ1-3; D might be TRBD1 (5 bases). The CDR3 contains 15 residues. Trimming pared 4 bases from V and 7 bases from J, leaving 17 bases between. Looked up from germline, CDR1 is MNHNS and CDR2 is SASEGT.

The rearrangement links TRBV28 to TRBJ2-7, with 7 bases lining up with TRBD2. This CDR3 is 14 amino acids long. CDR1 and CDR2 from the germline V gene are MDHEN and SYDVKM. J gave up 2 bases and V 6 bases, and 7 bases lay outside the gene matches. The CDR3: CASRSTGRTYEQYF. The DNA of the CDR3 is TGTGCCAGCAGATCGACCGGGAGGACCTACGAGCAGTACTTC.

The V call is TRBV5-1, the J call TRBJ1-5; D might be TRBD1 (6 bases). V shed 0 bases and J shed 10 bases, with 14 bases lying between them. Looked up from germline, CDR1 is SGHRS and CDR2 is YFSETQ. CDR3 size: 14 residues. This chain's CDR3 is CASSLEGGRGPQHF. The CDR3 coding sequence is TGCGCCAGCAGCTTGGAGGGGGGCAGGGGCCCCCAGCATTTT.

This clonotype was seen more than once but under ten times. The V gene is TRBV4-2, the J gene TRBJ2-7; 7 bases fit TRBD2. CDR1 and CDR2 (germline): LGHNA, YNFKEQ. The CDR3 length is 17 residues. The trim removed 3 bases at V and 0 bases at J, leaving 11 bases unmatched. CDR3 region: CASSQVTSAESSYEQYF. The CDR3 DNA is TGTGCCAGCAGCCAGGTAACTAGCGCGGAGAGCTCCTACGAGCAGTACTTC.